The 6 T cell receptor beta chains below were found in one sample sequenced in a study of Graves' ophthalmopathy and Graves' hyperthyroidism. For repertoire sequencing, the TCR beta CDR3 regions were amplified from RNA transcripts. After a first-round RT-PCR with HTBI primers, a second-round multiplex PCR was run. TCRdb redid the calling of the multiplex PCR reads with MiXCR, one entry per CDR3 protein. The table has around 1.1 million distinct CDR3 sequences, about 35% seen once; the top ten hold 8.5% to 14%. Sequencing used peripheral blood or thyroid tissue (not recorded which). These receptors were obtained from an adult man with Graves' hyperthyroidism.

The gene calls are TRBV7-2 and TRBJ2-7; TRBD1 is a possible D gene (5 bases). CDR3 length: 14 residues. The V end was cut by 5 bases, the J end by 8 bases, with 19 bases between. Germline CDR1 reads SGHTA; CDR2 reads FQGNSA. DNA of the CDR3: TGTGCCAGCAGCCCCCAATTCCAGGGAAGTCAGCAGTACTTC. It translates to CASSPQFQGSQQYF.

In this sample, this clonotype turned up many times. CDR3 in DNA: TGTGCCAGCAGTGAAGCAGGGGGCGCAAATTCACCCCTCCACTTT. Translation gives CASSEAGGANSPLHF. The chain links TRBV25-1 to TRBJ1-6; TRBD1 agrees at 8 bases. Germline V gene data show CDR1 as MGHDK and CDR2 as SYGVNS. The CDR3 sequence is 15 residues long. J lost 7 bases, V lost 2 bases, and 4 bases had no gene match.

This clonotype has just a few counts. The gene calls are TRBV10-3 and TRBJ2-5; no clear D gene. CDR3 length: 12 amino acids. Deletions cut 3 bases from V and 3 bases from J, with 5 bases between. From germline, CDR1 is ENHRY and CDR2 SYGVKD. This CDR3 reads CAISDFKETQYF. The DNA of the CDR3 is TGTGCCATCAGTGATTTCAAAGAGACCCAGTACTTC.

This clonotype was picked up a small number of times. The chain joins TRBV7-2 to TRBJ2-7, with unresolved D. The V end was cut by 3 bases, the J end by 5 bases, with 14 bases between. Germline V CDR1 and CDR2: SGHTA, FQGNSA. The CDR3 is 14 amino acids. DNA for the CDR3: TGTGCCAGCAGCTTCATGTTACAGAAAAACGAGCAGTACTTC. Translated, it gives CASSFMLQKNEQYF.

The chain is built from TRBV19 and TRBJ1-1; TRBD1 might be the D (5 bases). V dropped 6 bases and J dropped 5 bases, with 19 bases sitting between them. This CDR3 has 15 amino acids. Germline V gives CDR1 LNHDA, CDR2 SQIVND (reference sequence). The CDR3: CASRVPRGGLTEAFF. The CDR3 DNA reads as TGTGCCAGTAGAGTACCAAGGGGCGGATTAACTGAAGCTTTCTTT. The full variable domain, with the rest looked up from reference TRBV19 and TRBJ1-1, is DGGITQSPKYLFRKEGQNVTLSCEQNLNHDAMYWYRQDPGQGLRLIYYSQIVNDFQKGDIAEGYSVSREKKESFPLTVTSAQKNPTAFYLCASRVPRGGLTEAFFGQGTRLTVV.

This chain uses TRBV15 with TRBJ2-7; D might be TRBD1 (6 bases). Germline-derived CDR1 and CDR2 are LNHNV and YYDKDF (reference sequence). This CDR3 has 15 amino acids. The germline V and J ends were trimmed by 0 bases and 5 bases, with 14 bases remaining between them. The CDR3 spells CATSRDWGQVDEQYF. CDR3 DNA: TGTGCCACCAGCAGAGATTGGGGGCAGGTCGACGAGCAGTACTTC.